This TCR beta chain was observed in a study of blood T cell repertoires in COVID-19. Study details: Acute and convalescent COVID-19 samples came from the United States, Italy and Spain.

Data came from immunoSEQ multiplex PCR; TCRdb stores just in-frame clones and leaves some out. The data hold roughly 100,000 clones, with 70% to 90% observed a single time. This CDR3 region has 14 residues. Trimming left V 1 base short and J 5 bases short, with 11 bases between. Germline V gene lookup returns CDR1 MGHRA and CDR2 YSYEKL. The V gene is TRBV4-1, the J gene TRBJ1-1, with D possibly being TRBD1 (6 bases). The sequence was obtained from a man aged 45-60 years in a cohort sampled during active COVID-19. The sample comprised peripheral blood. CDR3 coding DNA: TGCGCCAGCAGCCAAGTCCAGGGGACAACTGAAGCTTTCTTT. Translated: CASSQVQGTTEAFF.